The present TCR beta chain was sequenced within a study of T cell responses to AZD1222 COVID-19 vaccine. Libraries were prepared by immunoSEQ multiplex PCR; TCRdb keeps only in-frame clonotypes and omits some of them. The data contain 200,000 or so clones, around 94% of them singletons. A remark on this clone: What it binds is not known.

Findings and limits, study-wide: Increased Spike-specific TCR breadth and depth were observed after two AZD1222 doses. Clonal diversity may have been underestimated in mostly white British donors.

The sample in question was peripheral blood, obtained on day 0 of AZD1222 vaccination. The origin of this receptor is an adult in good health.

Here the CDR3 reads CASSQDRWGLGEAFF. For the CDR3, the DNA is TGCGCCAGCAGCCAAGATAGATGGGGTTTGGGGGAAGCTTTCTTT. The chain couples TRBV4-3 to TRBJ1-1, with D uncertain. In germline, CDR1 is LGHNA, CDR2 YSLEER. The CDR3 spans 15 residues. V was pared by 0 bases and J by 8 bases, with 16 bases between.